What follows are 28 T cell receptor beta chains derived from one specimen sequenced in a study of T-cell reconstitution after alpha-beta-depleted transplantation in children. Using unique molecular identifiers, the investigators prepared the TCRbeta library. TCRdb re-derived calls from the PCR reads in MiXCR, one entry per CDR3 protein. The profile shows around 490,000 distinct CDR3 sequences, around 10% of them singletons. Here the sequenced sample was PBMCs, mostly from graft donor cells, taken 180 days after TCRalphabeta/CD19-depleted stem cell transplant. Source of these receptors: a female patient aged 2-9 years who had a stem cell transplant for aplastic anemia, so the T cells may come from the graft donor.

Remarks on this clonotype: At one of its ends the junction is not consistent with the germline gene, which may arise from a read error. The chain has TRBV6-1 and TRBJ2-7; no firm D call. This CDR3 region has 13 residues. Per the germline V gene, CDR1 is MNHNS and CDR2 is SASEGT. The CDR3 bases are TGTGTCAGCAACGGTCAGGTCGGCCACGAGCAGTACTTC. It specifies CVSNGQVGHEQYF.

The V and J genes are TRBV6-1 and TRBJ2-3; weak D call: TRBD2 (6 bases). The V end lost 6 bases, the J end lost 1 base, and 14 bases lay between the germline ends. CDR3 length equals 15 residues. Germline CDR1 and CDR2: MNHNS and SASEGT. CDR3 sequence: CASRDTSSRTDTQYF. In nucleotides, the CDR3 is TGTGCCAGCAGGGATACTAGCTCGCGCACAGATACGCAGTATTTT.

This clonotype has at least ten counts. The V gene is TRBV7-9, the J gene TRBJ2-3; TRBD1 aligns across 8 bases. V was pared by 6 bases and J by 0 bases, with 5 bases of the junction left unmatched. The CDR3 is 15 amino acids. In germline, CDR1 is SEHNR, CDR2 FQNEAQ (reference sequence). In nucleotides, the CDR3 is TGTGCCAGCAGTCAGGGGGCCCTGAGCACAGATACGCAGTATTTT. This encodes CASSQGALSTDTQYF.

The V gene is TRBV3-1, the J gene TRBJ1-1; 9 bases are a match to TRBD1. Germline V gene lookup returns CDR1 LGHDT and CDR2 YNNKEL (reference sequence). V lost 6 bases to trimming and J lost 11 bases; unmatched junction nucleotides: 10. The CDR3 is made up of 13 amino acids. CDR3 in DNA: TGTGCCAGCAGATTACAGGGGGCTCTGGAGGCTTTCTTT. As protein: CASRLQGALEAFF. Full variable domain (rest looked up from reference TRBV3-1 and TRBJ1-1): DTAVSQTPKYLVTQMGNDKSIKCEQNLGHDTMYWYKQDSKKFLKIMFSYNNKELIINETVPNRFSPKSPDKAHLNLHINSLELGDSAVYFCASRLQGALEAFFGQGTRLTVV.

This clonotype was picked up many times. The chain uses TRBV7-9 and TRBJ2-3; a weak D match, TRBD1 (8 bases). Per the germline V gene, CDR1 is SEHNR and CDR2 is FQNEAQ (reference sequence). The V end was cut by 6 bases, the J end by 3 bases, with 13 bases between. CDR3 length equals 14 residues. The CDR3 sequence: CASRLQGGTDTQYF. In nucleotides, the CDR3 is TGTGCCAGCAGGCTACAGGGGGGGACAGATACGCAGTATTTT.

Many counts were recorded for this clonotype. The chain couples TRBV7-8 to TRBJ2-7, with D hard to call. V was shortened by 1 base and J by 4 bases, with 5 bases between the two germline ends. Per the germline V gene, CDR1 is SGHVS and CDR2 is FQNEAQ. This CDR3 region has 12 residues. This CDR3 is CASSLDLYEQYV. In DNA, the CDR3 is TGTGCCAGCAGCTTAGACCTATACGAGCAGTACGTC.

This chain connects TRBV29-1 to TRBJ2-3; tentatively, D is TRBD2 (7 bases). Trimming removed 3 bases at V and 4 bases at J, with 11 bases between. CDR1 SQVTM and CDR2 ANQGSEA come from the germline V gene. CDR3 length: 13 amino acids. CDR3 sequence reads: CSVDVGGPDTQYF. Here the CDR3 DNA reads TGCAGCGTTGACGTCGGGGGGCCAGATACGCAGTATTTT.

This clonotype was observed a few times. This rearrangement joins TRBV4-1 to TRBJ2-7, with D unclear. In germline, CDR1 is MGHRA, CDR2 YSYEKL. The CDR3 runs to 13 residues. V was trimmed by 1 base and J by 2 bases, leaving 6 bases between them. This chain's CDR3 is CASSQGQPYEQYF. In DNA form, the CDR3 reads TGCGCCAGCAGCCAAGGGCAGCCCTACGAGCAGTACTTC.

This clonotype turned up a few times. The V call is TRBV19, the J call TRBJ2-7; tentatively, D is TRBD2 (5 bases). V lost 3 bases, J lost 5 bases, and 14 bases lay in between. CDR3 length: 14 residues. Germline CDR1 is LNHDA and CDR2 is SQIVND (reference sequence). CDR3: CASSIFGDLDEQYF. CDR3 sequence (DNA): TGTGCCAGTAGTATTTTCGGGGATCTGGACGAGCAGTACTTC. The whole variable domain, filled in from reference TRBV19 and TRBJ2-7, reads DGGITQSPKYLFRKEGQNVTLSCEQNLNHDAMYWYRQDPGQGLRLIYYSQIVNDFQKGDIAEGYSVSREKKESFPLTVTSAQKNPTAFYLCASSIFGDLDEQYFGPGTRLTVT.

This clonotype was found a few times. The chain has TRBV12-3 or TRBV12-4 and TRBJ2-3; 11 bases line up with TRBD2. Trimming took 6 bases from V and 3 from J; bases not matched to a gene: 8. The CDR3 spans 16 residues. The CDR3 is CASSLTLAGATDTQYF. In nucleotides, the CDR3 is TGTGCCAGCAGCCTCACACTAGCGGGAGCTACAGATACGCAGTATTTT.

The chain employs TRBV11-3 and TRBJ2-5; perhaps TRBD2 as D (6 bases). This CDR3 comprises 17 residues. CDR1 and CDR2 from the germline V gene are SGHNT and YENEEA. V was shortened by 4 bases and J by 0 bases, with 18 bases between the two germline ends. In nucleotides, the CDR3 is TGTGCCAGCAGCTATGAGGGCCTCCCTAGCGACCAAGAGACCCAGTACTTC. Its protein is CASSYEGLPSDQETQYF.

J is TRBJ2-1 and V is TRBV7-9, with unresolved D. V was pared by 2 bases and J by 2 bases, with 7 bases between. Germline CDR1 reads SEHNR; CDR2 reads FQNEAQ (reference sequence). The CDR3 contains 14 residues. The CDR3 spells CASSLQSPYNEQFF. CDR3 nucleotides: TGTGCCAGCAGCTTACAGAGTCCCTACAATGAGCAGTTCTTC.

CDR3 DNA: TGTGCCAGCAGCTTATGGACAGTACTCTCCTACAATGAGCAGTTCTTC. This gives the protein CASSLWTVLSYNEQFF. V and J are TRBV7-9 and TRBJ2-1; D possibly corresponds to TRBD1 (6 bases). CDR3 length: 16 amino acids. In germline, CDR1 is SEHNR, CDR2 FQNEAQ (reference sequence). V lost 2 bases and J 0 bases, leaving 11 bases between the germline ends.

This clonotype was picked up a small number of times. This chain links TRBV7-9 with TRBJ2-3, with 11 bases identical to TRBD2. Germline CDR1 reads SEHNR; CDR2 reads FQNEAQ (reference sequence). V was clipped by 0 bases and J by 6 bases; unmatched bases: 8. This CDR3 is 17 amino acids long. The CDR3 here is CASSLASLAGGLDTQYF. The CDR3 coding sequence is TGTGCCAGCAGCTTAGCGAGTCTAGCGGGAGGTTTGGATACGCAGTATTTT.

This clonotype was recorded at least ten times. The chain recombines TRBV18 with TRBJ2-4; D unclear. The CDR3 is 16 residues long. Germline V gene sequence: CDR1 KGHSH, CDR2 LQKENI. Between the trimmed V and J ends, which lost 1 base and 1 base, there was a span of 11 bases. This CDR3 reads CASSPQVNDAKNIQYF. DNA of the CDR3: TGTGCCAGCTCACCACAAGTTAACGATGCCAAAAACATTCAGTACTTC. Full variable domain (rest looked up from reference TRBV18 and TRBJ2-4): NAGVMQNPRHLVRRRGQEARLRCSPMKGHSHVYWYRQLPEEGLKFMVYLQKENIIDESGMPKERFSAEFPKEGPSILRIQQVVRGDSAAYFCASSPQVNDAKNIQYFGAGTRLSVL.

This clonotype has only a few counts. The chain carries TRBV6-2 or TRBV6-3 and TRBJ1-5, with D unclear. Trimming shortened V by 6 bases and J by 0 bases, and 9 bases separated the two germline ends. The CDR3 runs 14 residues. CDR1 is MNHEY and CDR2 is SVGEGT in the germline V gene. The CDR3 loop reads CASSVRYSNQPQHF. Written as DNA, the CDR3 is TGTGCCAGCAGCGTCAGGTATAGCAATCAGCCCCAGCATTTT.

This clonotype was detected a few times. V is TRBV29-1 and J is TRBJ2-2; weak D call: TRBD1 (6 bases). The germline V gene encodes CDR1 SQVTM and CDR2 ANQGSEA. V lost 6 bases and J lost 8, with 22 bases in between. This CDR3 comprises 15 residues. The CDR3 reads CSVTRSVGGEGELFF. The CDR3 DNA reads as TGCAGCGTCACCCGGTCGGTAGGGGGAGAAGGGGAGCTGTTTTTT.

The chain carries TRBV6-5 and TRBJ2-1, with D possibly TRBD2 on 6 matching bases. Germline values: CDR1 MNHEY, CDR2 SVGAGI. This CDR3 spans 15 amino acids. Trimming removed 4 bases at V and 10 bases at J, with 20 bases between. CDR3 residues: CASSLKGLPDREQFF. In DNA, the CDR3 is TGTGCCAGCAGTTTGAAGGGACTGCCCGACCGGGAGCAGTTCTTC.

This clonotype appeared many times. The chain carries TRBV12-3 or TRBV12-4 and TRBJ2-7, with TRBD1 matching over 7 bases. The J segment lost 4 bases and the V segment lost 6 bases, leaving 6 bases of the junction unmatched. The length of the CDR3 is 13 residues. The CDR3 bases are TGTGCCAGCAGACTGACAGGGAATTACGAGCAGTACTTC. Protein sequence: CASRLTGNYEQYF.

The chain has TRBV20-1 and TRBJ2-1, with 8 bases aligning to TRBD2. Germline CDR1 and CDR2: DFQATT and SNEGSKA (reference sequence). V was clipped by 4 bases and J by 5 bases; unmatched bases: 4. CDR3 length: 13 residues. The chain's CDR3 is CSATGRAHNEQFF. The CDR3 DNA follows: TGCAGTGCTACCGGGAGGGCGCACAATGAGCAGTTCTTC.

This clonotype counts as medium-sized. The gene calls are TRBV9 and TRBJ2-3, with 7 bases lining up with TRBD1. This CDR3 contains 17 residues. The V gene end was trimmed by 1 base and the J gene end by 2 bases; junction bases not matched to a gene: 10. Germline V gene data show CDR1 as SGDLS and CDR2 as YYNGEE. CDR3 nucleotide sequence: TGTGCCAGCAGCGTATTGTCCGGGACAGAACTCACAGATACGCAGTATTTT. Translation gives CASSVLSGTELTDTQYF.

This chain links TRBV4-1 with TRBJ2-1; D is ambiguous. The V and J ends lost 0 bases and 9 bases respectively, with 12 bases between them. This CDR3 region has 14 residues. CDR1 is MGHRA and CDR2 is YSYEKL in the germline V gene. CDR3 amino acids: CASSQDTFRSEQFF. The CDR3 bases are TGCGCCAGCAGCCAAGATACGTTCCGGAGTGAGCAGTTCTTC.

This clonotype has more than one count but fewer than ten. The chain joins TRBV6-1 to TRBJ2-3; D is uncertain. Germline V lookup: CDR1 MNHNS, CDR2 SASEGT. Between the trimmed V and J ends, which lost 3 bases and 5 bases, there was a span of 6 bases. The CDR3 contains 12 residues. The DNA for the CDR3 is TGTGCCAGCAGTGATGCGGTAGATACGCAGTATTTT. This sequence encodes CASSDAVDTQYF.

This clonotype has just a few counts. In nucleotides, the CDR3 is TGTGCCAGCAGTTTACGCTACCCAATTCAGGGGGCGGAAGAGACCCAGTACTTC. Encoded protein: CASSLRYPIQGAEETQYF. V usage is TRBV28 and J usage is TRBJ2-5; 8 bases are shared with TRBD1. This CDR3 contains 18 residues. Germline-derived CDR1 and CDR2 are MDHEN and SYDVKM. V was clipped by 2 bases and J by 3 bases; unmatched bases: 14.

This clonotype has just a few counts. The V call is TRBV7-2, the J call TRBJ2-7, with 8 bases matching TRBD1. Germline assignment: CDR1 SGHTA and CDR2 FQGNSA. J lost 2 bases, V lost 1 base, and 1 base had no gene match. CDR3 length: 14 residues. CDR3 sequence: CASSLDRGAYEQYF. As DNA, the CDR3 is TGTGCCAGCAGCTTAGACAGGGGGGCCTACGAGCAGTACTTC.

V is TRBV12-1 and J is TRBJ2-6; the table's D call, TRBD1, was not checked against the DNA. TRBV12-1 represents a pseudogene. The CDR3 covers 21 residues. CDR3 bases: TGTGCCAGCAGCTTTGATAGGATTAAGGGACAGGGGGACTCTGGGGCCAACGTCCTGACTTTC. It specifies CASSFDRIKGQGDSGANVLTF.

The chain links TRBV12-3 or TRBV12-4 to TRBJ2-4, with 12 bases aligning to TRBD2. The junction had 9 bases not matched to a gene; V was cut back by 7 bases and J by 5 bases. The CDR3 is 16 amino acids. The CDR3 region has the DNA TGTGCCAGCACCCCACGACTAGCGGGAGACGAAAACATTCAGTACTTC. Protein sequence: CASTPRLAGDENIQYF.

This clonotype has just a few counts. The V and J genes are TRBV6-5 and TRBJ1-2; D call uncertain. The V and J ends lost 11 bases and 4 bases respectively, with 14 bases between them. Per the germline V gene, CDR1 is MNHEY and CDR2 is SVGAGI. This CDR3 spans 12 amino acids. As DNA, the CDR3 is TGTGCCTCGATGCGGGCGGGCTATGGCTACACCTTC. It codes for CASMRAGYGYTF.